The TCR beta chain described here comes from a study of blood T cell repertoires in COVID-19. Trimming pared 3 bases from V and 5 bases from J, leaving 8 bases between. Per the germline V gene, CDR1 is SGHTA and CDR2 is FQGNSA. The CDR3 runs 13 residues. The method was immunoSEQ multiplex PCR; TCRdb's version includes in-frame clones alone and lacks a portion of them. The sample holds tens of thousands of clones; about 92% are singletons and the top ten take roughly 4.5%. This clonotype originated in a man aged 50-60 years with active COVID-19. The sequenced sample consisted of peripheral blood. The V call is TRBV7-2, the J call TRBJ2-1; possible D gene TRBD1, 5 bases. CDR3 region: CASSFAGNNEQFF. CDR3 DNA: TGTGCCAGCAGCTTCGCAGGGAACAATGAGCAGTTCTTC.